The rows below give T cell receptor beta chains drawn from one sample of a study of CXCR3-negative and CXCR3-positive naive CD8 T cells. Following a re-call of the 5' RACE reads, TCRdb has one entry per CDR3 protein and lacks DNA. The clone table shows some 130,000 distinct CDR3 sequences, with the ten largest holding 0.5% to 0.75%. Sequencing was carried out using naive CXCR3+ CD8+ T cells from blood. The receptors shown here come from a human donor in good health. Some clones in this sample may be carry-over from other donors' samples. CDR3s include the opening cysteine and the closing phenylalanine or tryptophan.

j_call | v_call | cdr3_aa
TRBJ1-1 | TRBV7-9 | CATGTGLGAEAFF
TRBJ2-1 | TRBV11-2 | CASSLYSEQFF
TRBJ2-7 | TRBV27 | CASSASGFLYEQYF
TRBJ1-1 | TRBV7-2 | CASSLERGSEAFF
TRBJ2-7 | TRBV7-2 | CASSLGTAYEQYF
TRBJ1-4 | TRBV12-3/TRBV12-4 | CASSWSNRVANEKLFF
TRBJ1-1 | TRBV13 | CASSLNMDTGEAFF
TRBJ1-2 | TRBV10-1 | CAIMKTGQSYGYTF
TRBJ1-6 | TRBV2 | CASSRGWNSPLHF
TRBJ1-1 | TRBV6-6 | CASITGWGLNTGAFF
TRBJ2-1 | TRBV30 | CAWRNPGLAVEQFF
TRBJ2-6 | TRBV30 | CAWSGGAGANVLTF